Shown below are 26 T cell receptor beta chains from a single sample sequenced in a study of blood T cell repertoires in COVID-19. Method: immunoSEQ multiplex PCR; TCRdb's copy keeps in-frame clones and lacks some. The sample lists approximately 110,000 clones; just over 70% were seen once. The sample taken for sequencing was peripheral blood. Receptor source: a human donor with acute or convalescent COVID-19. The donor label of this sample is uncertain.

In DNA form, the CDR3 reads TGCGCCAGCAGCTACTCTACCGGGACAGACTCTTACGAGCAGTACTTC. It translates to CASSYSTGTDSYEQYF. This chain links TRBV5-1 with TRBJ2-7; TRBD1 agrees at 7 bases. CDR3 length: 16 amino acids. V dropped 3 bases and J dropped 4; count of bases not matched to a gene: 13. Germline-derived CDR1 and CDR2 are SGHRS and YFSETQ.

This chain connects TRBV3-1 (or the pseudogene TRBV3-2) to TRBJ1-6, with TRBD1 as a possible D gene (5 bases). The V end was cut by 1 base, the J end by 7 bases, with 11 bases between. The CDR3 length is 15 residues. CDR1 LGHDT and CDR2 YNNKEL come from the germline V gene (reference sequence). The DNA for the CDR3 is TGTGCCAGCAGCCAAGTCCAGGGTGCCAATTCACCCCTCCACTTT. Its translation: CASSQVQGANSPLHF.

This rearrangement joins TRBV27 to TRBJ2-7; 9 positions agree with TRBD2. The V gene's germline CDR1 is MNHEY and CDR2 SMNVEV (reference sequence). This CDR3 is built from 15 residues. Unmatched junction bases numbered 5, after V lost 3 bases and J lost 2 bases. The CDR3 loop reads CASSFVSGGPYEQYF. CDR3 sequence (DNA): TGTGCCAGCAGTTTCGTAAGCGGGGGGCCCTACGAGCAGTACTTC.

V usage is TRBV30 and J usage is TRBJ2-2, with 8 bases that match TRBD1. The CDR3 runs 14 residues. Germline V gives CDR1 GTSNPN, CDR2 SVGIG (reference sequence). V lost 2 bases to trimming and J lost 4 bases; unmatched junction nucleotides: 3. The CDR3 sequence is CAWSLDRGTGELFF. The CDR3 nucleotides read TGTGCCTGGAGTCTAGACAGGGGCACCGGGGAGCTGTTTTTT.

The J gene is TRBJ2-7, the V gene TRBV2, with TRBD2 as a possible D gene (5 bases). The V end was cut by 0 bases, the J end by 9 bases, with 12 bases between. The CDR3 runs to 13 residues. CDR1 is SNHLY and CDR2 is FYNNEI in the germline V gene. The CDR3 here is CASSEAPGVGQYV. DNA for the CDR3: TGTGCCAGCAGTGAAGCCCCCGGGGTCGGGCAGTACGTC.

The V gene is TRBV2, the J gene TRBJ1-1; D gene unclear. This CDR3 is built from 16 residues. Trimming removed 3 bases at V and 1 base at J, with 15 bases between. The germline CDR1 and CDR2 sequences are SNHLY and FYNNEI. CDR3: CASSDSRDEGNTEAFF. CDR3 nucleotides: TGTGCCAGCAGTGACAGCCGCGACGAGGGGAACACTGAAGCTTTCTTT.

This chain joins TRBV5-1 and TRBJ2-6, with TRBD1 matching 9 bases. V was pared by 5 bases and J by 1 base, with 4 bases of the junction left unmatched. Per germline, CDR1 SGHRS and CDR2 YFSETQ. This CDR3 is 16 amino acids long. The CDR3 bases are TGCGCCAGCAGAAAACAGGGGGCATCTGGGGCCAACGTCCTGACTTTC. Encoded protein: CASRKQGASGANVLTF.

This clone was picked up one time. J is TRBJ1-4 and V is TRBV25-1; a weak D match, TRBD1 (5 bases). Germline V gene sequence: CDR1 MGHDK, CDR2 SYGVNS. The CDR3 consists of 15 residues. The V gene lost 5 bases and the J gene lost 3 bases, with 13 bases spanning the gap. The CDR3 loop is CASSIRQRANEKLFF. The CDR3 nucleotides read TGTGCCAGCAGTATCCGACAGCGGGCTAATGAAAAACTGTTTTTT.

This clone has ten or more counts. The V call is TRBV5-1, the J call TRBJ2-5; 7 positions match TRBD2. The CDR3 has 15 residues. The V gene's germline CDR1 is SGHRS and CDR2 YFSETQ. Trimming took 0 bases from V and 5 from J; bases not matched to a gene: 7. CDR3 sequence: CASSLERGARETQYF. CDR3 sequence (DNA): TGCGCCAGCAGCTTGGAGCGGGGTGCGAGGGAGACCCAGTACTTC.

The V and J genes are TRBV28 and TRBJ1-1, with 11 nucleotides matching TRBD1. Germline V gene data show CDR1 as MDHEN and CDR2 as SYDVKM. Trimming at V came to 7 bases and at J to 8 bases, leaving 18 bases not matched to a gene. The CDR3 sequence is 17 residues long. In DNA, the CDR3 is TGTGCCAGCACCCCGGACAGGGGGCTGTGGAACCAACGGGAAGCTTTCTTT. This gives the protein CASTPDRGLWNQREAFF.

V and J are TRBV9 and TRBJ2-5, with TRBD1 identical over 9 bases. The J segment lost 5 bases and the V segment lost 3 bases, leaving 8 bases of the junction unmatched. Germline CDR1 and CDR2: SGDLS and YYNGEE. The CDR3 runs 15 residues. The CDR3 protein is CASSAGQGGGETQYF. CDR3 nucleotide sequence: TGTGCCAGCAGCGCGGGACAGGGAGGAGGCGAGACCCAGTACTTC.

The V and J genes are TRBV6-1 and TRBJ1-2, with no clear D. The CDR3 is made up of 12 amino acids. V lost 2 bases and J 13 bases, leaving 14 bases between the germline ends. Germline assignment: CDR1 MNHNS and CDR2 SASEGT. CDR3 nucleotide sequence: TGTGCCAGCAGTGAACCCACGGAGGTTCCCACCTTC. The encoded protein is CASSEPTEVPTF.

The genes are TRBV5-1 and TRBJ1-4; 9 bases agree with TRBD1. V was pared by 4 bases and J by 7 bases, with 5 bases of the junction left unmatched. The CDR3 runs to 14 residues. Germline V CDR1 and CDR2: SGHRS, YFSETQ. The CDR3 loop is CASSPGQGGEKLFF. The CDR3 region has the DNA TGCGCCAGCAGCCCGGGACAGGGCGGTGAAAAACTGTTTTTT.

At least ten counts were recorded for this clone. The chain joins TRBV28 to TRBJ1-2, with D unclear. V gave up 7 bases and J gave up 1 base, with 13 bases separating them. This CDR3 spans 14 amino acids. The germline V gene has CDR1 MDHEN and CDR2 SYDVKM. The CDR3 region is CASTRRGVNYGYTF. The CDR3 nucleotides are TGTGCCAGCACCAGACGGGGAGTTAACTATGGCTACACCTTC.

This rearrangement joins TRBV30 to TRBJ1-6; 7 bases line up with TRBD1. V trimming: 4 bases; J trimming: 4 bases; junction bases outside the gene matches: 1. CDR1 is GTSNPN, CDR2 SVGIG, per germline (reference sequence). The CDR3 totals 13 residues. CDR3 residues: CAWNRGYNSPLHF. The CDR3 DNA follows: TGTGCCTGGAACAGGGGATATAATTCACCCCTCCACTTT.

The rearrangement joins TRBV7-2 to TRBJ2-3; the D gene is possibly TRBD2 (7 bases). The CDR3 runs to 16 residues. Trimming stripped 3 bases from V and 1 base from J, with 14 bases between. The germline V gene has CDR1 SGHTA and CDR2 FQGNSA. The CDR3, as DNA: TGTGCCAGCAGCTTGCTCGGGGGGCGGGGCACAGATACGCAGTATTTT. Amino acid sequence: CASSLLGGRGTDTQYF.

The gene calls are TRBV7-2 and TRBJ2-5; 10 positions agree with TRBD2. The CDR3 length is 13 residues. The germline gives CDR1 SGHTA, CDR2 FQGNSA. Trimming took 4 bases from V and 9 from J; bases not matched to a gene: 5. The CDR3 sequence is CASSSGLALAQYF. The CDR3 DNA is TGTGCCAGCAGCTCGGGACTAGCGTTGGCCCAGTACTTC. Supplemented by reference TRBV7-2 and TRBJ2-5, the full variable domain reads GAGVSQSPSNKVTEKGKDVELRCDPISGHTALYWYRQSLGQGLEFLIYFQGNSAPDKSGLPSDRFSAERTGGSVSTLTIQRTQQEDSAVYLCASSSGLALAQYFGPGTRLLVL.

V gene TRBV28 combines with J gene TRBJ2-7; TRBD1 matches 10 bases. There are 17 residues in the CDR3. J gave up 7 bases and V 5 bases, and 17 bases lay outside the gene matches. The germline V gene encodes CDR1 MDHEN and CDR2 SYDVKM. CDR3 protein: CASSTRYGQGVEREQYF. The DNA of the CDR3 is TGTGCCAGCAGTACGAGGTATGGACAGGGGGTCGAAAGGGAGCAGTACTTC.

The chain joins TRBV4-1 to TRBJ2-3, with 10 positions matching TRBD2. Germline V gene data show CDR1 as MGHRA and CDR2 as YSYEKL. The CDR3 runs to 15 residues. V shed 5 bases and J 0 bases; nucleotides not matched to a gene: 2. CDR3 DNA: TGCGCCAGCAGCGCACTAGCGGGGAGCACAGATACGCAGTATTTT. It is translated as CASSALAGSTDTQYF.

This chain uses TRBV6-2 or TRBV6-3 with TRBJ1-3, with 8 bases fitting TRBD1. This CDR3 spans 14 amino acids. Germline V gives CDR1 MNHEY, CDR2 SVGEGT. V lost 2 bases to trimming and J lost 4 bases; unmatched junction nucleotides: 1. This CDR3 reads CASSYGTGGNTIYF. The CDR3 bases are TGTGCCAGCAGTTACGGGACAGGCGGAAACACCATATATTTT.

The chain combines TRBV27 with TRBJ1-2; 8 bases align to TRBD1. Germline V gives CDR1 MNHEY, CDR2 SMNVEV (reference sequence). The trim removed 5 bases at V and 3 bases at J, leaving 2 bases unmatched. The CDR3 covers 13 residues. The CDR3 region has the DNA TGTGCCAGCAGTCTGGACAGGGACTATGGCTACACCTTC. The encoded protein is CASSLDRDYGYTF.

In DNA form, the CDR3 reads TGTGCCAGCAGTATCGGGACAGGCACCTACGAGCAGTACTTC. Its translation is CASSIGTGTYEQYF. This chain uses TRBV6-5 with TRBJ2-7; TRBD1 matches 8 bases. This CDR3 has 14 amino acids. CDR1 MNHEY and CDR2 SVGAGI come from the germline V gene. V shed 5 bases, J shed 2 bases, and the junction held 5 bases outside the gene matches.

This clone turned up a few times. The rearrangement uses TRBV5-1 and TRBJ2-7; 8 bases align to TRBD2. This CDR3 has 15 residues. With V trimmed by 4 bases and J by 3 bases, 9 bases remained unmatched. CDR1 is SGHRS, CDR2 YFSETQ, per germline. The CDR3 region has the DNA TGCGCCAGCAGCCCGGGCGGGGGGCTATACTACGAGCAGTACTTC. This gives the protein CASSPGGGLYYEQYF.

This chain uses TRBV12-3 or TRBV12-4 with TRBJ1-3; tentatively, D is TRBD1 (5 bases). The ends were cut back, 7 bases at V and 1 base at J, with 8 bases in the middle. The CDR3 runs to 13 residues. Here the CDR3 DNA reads TGTGCCAGCACGACAGTATCTGGAAACACCATATATTTT. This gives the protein CASTTVSGNTIYF.

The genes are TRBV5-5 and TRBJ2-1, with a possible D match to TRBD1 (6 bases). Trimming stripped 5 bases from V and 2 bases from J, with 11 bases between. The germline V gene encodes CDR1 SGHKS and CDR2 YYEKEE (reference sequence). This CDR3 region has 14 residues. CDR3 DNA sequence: TGTGCCAGCAGGTACCGGGACACCTACAATGAGCAGTTCTTC. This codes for CASRYRDTYNEQFF.

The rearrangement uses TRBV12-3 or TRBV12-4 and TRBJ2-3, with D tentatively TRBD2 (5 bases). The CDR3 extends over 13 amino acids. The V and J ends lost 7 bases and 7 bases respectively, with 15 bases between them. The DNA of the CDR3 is TGTGCCAGCACCTCCGGACTGCCCAATACGCAGTATTTT. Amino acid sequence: CASTSGLPNTQYF.